This T cell receptor (beta chain) is drawn from a study of CD8+ T cells in alopecia areata. cDNA serving as the sequencing template came from extracted, reverse transcribed RNA. Repertoires were generated with immunoSEQ multiplex PCR, while TCRdb's copy carries only in-frame clones and drops some. Here the sample spans about 140,000 clones, roughly half being singletons. This CDR3 is built from 14 residues. Looked up from germline, CDR1 is SGHNT and CDR2 is YENEEA. The germline V and J ends were trimmed by 0 bases and 6 bases, with 8 bases remaining between them. The receptor's source is a human donor with alopecia areata. This sample comprised CD4+ T cells sorted from blood, obtained at week 0. This rearrangement joins TRBV11-3 to TRBJ2-2; D gene unclear. As DNA, the CDR3 is TGTGCCAGCAGCTTAGATCATGGGCCCGGGGAGCTGTTTTTT. Translated: CASSLDHGPGELFF.